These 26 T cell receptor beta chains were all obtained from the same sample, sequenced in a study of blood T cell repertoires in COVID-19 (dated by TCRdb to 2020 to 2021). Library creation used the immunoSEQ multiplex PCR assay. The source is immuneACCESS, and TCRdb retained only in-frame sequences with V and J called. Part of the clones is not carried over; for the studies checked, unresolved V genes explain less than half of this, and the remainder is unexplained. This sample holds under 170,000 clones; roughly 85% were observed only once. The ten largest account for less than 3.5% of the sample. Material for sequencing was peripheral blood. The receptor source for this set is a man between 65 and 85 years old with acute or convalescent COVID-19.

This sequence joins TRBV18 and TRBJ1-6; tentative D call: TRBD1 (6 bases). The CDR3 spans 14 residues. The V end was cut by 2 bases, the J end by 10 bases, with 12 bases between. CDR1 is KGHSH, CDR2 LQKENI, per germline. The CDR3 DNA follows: TGTGCCAGCTCACCAGGGGGCGAACGCTCACCCCTCCACTTT. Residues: CASSPGGERSPLHF.

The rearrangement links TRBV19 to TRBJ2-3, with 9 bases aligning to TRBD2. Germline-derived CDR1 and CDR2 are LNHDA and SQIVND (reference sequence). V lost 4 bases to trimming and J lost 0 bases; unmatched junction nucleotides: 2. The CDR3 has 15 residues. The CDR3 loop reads CASSKGLASTDTQYF. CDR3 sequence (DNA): TGTGCCAGTAGTAAAGGACTAGCGAGCACAGATACGCAGTATTTT. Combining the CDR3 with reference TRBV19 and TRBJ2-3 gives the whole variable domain DGGITQSPKYLFRKEGQNVTLSCEQNLNHDAMYWYRQDPGQGLRLIYYSQIVNDFQKGDIAEGYSVSREKKESFPLTVTSAQKNPTAFYLCASSKGLASTDTQYFGPGTRLTVL.

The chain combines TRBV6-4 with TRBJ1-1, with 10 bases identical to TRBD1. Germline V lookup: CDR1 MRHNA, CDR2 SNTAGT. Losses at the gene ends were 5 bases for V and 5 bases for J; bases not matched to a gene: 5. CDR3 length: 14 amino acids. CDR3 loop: CASSPTGGGTEAFF. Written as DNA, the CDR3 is TGTGCCAGCAGTCCGACAGGGGGCGGAACTGAAGCTTTCTTT.

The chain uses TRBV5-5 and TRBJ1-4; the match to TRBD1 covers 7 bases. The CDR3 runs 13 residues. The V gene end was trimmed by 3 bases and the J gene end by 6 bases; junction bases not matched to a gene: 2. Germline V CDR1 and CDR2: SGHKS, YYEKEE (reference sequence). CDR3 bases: TGTGCCAGCAGCTGGGGGACAGATGAAAAACTGTTTTTT. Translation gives CASSWGTDEKLFF.

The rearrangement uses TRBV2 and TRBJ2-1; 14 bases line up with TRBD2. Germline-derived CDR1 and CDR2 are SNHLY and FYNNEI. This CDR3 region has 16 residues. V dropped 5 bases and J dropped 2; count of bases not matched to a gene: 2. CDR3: CASSKGLAGAYNEQFF. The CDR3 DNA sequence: TGTGCCAGCAGTAAGGGACTAGCGGGAGCCTACAATGAGCAGTTCTTC.

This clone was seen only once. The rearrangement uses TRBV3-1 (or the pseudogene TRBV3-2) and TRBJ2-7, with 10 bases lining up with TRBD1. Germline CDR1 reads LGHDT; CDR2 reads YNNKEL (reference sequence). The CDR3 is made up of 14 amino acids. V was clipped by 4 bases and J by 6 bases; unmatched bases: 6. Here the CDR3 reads CASSPGTGDREQYF. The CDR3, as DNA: TGTGCCAGCAGCCCCGGGACAGGGGACCGCGAGCAGTACTTC.

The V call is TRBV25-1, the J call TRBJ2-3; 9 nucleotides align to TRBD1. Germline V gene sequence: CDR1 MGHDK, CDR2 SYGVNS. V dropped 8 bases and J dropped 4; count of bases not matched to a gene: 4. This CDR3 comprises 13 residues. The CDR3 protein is CASGGQGADTQYF. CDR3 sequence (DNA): TGTGCCAGCGGGGGACAGGGAGCAGATACGCAGTATTTT.

The CDR3 reads CASSRTSGSADTQYF. The CDR3 DNA reads as TGTGCCAGCAGCCGGACTAGCGGGAGTGCAGATACGCAGTATTTT. V is TRBV14 and J is TRBJ2-3, with TRBD2 matching 13 bases. Germline CDR1 reads SGHDN; CDR2 reads FVKESK. CDR3 length: 15 amino acids. J gave up 4 bases and V 4 bases, and 2 bases lay outside the gene matches.

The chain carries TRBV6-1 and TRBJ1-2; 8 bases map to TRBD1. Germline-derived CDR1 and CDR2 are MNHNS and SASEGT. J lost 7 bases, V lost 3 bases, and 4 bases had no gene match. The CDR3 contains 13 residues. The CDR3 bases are TGTGCCAGCAGTGACAGGGGGCATTTTGGCTACACCTTC. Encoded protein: CASSDRGHFGYTF.

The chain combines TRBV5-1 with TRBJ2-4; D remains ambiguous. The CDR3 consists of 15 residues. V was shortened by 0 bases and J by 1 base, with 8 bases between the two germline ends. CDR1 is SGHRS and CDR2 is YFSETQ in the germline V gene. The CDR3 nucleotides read TGCGCCAGCAGCTTGGTCCTCGGTGCCAAAAACATTCAGTACTTC. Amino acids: CASSLVLGAKNIQYF.

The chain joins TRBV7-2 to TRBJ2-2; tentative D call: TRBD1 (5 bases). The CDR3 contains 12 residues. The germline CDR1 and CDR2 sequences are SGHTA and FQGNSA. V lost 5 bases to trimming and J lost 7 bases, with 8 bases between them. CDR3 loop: CASSPRDGELFF. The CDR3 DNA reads TGTGCCAGCAGCCCCAGGGACGGGGAGCTGTTTTTT.

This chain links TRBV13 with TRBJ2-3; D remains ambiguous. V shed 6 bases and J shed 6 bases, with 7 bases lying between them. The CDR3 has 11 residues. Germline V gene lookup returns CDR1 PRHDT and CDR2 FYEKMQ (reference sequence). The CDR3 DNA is TGTGCCAGCAGACTTCTCGATACGCAGTATTTT. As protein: CASRLLDTQYF.

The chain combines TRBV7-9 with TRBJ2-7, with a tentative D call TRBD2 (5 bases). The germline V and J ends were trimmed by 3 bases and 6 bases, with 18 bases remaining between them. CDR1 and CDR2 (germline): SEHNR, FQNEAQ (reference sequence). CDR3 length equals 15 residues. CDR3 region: CASSFNSGGVAEQYF. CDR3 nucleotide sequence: TGTGCCAGCAGCTTCAACAGCGGTGGTGTCGCCGAGCAGTACTTC.

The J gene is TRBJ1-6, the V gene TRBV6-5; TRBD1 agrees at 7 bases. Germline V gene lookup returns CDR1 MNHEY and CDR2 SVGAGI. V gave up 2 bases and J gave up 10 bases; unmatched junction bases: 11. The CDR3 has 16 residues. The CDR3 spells CASSYDNRGSRSPLHF. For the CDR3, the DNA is TGTGCCAGCAGTTACGACAACAGGGGATCTAGATCACCCCTCCACTTT.

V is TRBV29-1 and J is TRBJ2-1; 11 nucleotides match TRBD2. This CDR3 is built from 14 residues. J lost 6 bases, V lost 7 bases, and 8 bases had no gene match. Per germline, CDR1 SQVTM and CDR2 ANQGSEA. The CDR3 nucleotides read TGCAGCGCCACACTAGCGGGAGTAGTCAATGAGCAGTTCTTC. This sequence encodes CSATLAGVVNEQFF.

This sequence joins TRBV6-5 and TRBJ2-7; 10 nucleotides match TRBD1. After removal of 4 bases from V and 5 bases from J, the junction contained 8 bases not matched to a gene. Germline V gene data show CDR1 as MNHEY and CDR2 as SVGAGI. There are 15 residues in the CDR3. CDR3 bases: TGTGCCAGCAGTTCCCGGGACAGGGGTAACCACGAGCAGTACTTC. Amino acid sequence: CASSSRDRGNHEQYF.

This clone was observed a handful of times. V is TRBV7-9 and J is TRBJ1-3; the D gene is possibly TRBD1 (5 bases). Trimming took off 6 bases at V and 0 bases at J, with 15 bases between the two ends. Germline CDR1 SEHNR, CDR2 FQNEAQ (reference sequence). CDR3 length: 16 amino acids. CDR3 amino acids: CASRSAGFHSGNTIYF. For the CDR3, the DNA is TGTGCCAGCAGGTCCGCAGGGTTTCACTCTGGAAACACCATATATTTT. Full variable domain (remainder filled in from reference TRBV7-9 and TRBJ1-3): DTGVSQNPRHKITKRGQNVTFRCDPISEHNRLYWYRQTLGQGPEFLTYFQNEAQLEKSRLLSDRFSAERPKGSFSTLEIQRTEQGDSAMYLCASRSAGFHSGNTIYFGEGSWLTVV.

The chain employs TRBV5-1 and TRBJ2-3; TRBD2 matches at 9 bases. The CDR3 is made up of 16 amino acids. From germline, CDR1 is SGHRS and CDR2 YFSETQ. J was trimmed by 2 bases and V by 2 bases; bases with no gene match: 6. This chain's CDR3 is CASSFGLAGPTDTQYF. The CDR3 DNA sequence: TGCGCCAGCAGCTTTGGGCTAGCGGGACCCACAGATACGCAGTATTTT.

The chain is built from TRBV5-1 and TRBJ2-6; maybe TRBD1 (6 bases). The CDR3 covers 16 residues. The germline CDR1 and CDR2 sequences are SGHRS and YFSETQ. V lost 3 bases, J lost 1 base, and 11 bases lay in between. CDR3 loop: CASSSTTGSGANVLTF. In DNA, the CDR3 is TGCGCCAGCAGCTCAACCACAGGGTCTGGGGCCAACGTCCTGACTTTC. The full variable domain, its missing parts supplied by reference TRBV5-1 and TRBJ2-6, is KAGVTQTPRYLIKTRGQQVTLSCSPISGHRSVSWYQQTPGQGLQFLFEYFSETQRNKGNFPGRFSGRQFSNSRSEMNVSTLELGDSALYLCASSSTTGSGANVLTFGAGSRLTVL.

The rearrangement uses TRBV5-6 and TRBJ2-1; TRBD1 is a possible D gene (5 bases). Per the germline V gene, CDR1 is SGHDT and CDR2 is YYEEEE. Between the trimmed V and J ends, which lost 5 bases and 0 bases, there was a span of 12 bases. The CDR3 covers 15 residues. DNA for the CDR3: TGTGCCAGCAGACAGGCTGAAAGCTCCTACAATGAGCAGTTCTTC. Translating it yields CASRQAESSYNEQFF. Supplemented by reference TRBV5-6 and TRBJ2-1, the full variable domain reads DAGVTQSPTHLIKTRGQQVTLRCSPKSGHDTVSWYQQALGQGPQFIFQYYEEEERQRGNFPDRFSGHQFPNYSSELNVNALLLGDSALYLCASRQAESSYNEQFFGPGTRLTVL.

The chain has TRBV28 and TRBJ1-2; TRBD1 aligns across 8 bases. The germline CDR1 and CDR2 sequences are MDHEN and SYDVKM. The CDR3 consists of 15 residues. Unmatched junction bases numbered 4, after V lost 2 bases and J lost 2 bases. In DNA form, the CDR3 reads TGTGCCAGCAGTTTACGGGACAGGCTGAACTATGGCTACACCTTC. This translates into CASSLRDRLNYGYTF.

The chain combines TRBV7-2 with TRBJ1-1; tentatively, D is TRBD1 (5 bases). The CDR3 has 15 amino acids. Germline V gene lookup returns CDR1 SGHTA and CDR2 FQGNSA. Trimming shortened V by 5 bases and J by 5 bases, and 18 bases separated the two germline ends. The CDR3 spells CASSLSLGGKTEAFF. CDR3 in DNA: TGTGCCAGCAGCCTCAGCCTCGGGGGAAAAACTGAAGCTTTCTTT.

This CDR3 is CASGLRGGDTQYF. CDR3 DNA: TGTGCTAGTGGTTTGCGGGGAGGAGATACGCAGTATTTT. The V call is TRBV12-5, the J call TRBJ2-3, with TRBD2 as a possible D gene (6 bases). Germline CDR1 and CDR2: LGHNT and FRNRAP. This CDR3 region has 13 residues. V was clipped by 2 bases and J by 5 bases, with 8 bases between them.

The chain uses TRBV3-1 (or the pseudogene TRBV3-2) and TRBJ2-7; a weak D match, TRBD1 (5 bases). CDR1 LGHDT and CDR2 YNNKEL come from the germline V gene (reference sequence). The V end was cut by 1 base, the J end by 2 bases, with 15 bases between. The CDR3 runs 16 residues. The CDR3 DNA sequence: TGTGCCAGCAGCCAAGTTCCCGACAGCCAAGCCTACGAGCAGTACTTC. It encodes CASSQVPDSQAYEQYF.

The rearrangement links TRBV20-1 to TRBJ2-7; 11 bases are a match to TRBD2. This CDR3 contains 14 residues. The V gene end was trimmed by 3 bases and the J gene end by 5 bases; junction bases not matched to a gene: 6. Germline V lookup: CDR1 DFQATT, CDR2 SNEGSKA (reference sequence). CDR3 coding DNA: TGCAGTGCTAGTATTCTAGCGGGAGGAGACGAGCAGTACTTC. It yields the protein CSASILAGGDEQYF.

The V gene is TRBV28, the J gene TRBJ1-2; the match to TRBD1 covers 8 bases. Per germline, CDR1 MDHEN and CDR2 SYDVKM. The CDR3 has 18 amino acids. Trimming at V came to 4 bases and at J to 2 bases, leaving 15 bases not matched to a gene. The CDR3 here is CASSSPLPGTGNNYGYTF. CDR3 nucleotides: TGTGCCAGCAGTTCACCCCTCCCCGGGACAGGTAACAACTATGGCTACACCTTC.